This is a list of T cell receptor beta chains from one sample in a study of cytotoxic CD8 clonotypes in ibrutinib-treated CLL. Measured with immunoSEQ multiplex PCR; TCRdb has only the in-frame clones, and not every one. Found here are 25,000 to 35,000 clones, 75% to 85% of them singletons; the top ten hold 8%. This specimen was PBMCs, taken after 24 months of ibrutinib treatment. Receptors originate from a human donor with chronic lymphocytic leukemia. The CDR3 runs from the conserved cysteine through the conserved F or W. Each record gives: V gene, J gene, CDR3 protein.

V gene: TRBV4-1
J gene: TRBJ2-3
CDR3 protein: CASKLTSGGALADTQYF

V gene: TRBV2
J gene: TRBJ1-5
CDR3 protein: CASRVRPLTNQPQHF

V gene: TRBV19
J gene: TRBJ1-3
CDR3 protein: CASSEQGFSGNTIYF

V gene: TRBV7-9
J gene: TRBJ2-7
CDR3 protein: CASSLSKAYEQYF

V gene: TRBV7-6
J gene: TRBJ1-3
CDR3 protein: CASSLGSGNTIYF

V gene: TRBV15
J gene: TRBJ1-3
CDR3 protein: CATSMIGNTIYF

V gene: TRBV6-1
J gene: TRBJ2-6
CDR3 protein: CASSGGVGNPGANVLTF

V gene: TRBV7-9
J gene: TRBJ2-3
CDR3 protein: CASSPQGFTQYF

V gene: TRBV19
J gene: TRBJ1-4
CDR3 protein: CASSIVRFGATNEKLFF

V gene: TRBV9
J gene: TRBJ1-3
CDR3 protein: CASSAEQGLGSGNTIYF

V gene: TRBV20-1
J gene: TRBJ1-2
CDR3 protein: CSADNYGYTF

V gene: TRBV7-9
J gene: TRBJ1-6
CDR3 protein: CASSPGSPSSYNSPLHF

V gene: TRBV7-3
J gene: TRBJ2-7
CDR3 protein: CASSLSGGAYEQYF

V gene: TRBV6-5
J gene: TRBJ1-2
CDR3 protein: CASSPTGQAWYGYTF

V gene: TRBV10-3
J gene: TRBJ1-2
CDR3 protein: CAISVGMDGYTF

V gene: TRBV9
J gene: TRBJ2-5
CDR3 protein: CASSVDSGGQETQYF

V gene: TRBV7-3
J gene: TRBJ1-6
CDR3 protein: CASSARGDRNNSPLHF

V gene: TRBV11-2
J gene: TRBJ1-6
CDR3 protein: CASSLLTGAGGSPLHF

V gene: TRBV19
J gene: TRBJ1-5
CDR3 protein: CASNWGGRDSFQPQHF

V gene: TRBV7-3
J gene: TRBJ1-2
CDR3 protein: CASSPAPGHNYGYTF

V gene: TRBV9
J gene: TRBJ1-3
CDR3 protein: CASSRSGNTIYF

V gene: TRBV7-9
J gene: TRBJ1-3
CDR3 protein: CASSLTAGDGNTIYF

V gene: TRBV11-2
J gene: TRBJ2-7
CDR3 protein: CASSSLRDRPYEQYF

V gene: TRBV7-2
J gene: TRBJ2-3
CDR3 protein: CASSLDLSASGGDTQYF

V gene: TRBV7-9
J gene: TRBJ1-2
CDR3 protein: CASSPDGSYGYTF

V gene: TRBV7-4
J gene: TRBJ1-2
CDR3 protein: CASSSRDREVGYTF

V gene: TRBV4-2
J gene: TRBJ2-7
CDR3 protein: CASSQDSSGAYEQYF

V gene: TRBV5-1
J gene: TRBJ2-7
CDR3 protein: CARRTEAYEQYF

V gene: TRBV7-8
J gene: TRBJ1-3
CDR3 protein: CASSLEGTPENTIYF